This T cell receptor (beta chain) was obtained from a study of CD8+ T cells in alopecia areata. Background on the study: Treated patients swallowed 5 to 10 mg of oral tofacitinib twice daily.

Sorting of PBMCs yielded the CD4+ and CD8+ T cells. RNA, once extracted, was reverse transcribed into cDNA for use as the sequencing template. TCRdb's copy holds only in-frame clones and misses some; the assay was immunoSEQ multiplex PCR. The sample lists 150,000 or so clones; less than 80% were seen once. General study results and limits: Clonality was higher in lesional than normal scalp, especially in alopecia totalis/universalis.

CDR1 SNHLY and CDR2 FYNNEI come from the germline V gene. The CDR3 is 18 residues long. V was clipped by 3 bases and J by 0 bases; unmatched bases: 8. Concerning this clone itself: Antigen unknown.

This clonotype was sampled from a human donor with alopecia areata. This sample comprised CD8+ T cells sorted from blood, obtained at week 0. This chain connects TRBV2 to TRBJ2-3, with 11 bases identical to TRBD2. CDR3 amino acids: CASSDPLAGGFSTDTQYF. The CDR3 DNA is TGTGCCAGCAGTGATCCGCTAGCGGGGGGCTTTAGCACAGATACGCAGTATTTT.